A single sample gave rise to the 9 T cell receptor beta chains below, sequenced in a study of T cell responses to AZD1222 COVID-19 vaccine. The method was immunoSEQ multiplex PCR; TCRdb's version includes in-frame clones alone and lacks a portion of them. The table has fewer than 95,000 clones, roughly nine tenths seen once. Sequencing used peripheral blood, obtained on day 0 of AZD1222 vaccination. The receptors were sampled from an adult in good health.

The chain uses TRBV10-3 and TRBJ2-6; a possible D gene is TRBD1 (5 bases). The length of the CDR3 is 16 residues. The V end lost 7 bases, the J end lost 0 bases, and 13 bases lay between the germline ends. The germline V gene encodes CDR1 ENHRY and CDR2 SYGVKD. CDR3 region: CAIKDIWVSGANVLTF. The CDR3 DNA reads as TGTGCCATCAAGGACATATGGGTCTCTGGGGCCAACGTCCTGACTTTC.

The CDR3 is CASSLDGGDTIYF. DNA of the CDR3: TGTGCCAGCAGTTTGGACGGAGGAGACACCATATATTTT. The J gene is TRBJ1-3, the V gene TRBV6-5; no clear D gene. Germline V gene data show CDR1 as MNHEY and CDR2 as SVGAGI. This CDR3 is built from 13 residues. The ends were cut back, 4 bases at V and 8 bases at J, with 12 bases in the middle.

The rearrangement joins TRBV9 to TRBJ2-5; D unresolved. Trimming shortened V by 0 bases and J by 5 bases, and 8 bases separated the two germline ends. The CDR3 spans 13 residues. CDR1 and CDR2 from the germline V gene are SGDLS and YYNGEE. Written as DNA, the CDR3 is TGTGCCAGCAGCGTAGAGGACCGGGAGACCCAGTACTTC. This codes for CASSVEDRETQYF.

The chain has TRBV9 and TRBJ2-1; 9 nucleotides match TRBD2. CDR1 is SGDLS and CDR2 is YYNGEE in the germline V gene. J lost 3 bases, V lost 6 bases, and 4 bases had no gene match. This CDR3 spans 14 amino acids. This CDR3 is CASTLAGDYNEQFF. CDR3 in DNA: TGTGCCAGCACTTTAGCGGGAGACTACAATGAGCAGTTCTTC.

This chain uses TRBV4-2 with TRBJ1-5; tentatively, D is TRBD1 (6 bases). The CDR3 has 15 amino acids. The germline V gene encodes CDR1 LGHNA and CDR2 YNFKEQ. Trimming removed 0 bases at V and 0 bases at J, with 6 bases between. The CDR3 region is CASSQEDSSNQPQHF. The CDR3 nucleotides read TGTGCCAGCAGCCAAGAGGACAGTAGCAATCAGCCCCAGCATTTT.

The chain links TRBV9 to TRBJ2-7; TRBD2 is a possible D gene (7 bases). The CDR3 is made up of 15 amino acids. Germline loops: CDR1 SGDLS, CDR2 YYNGEE. The V end lost 0 bases, the J end lost 9 bases, and 19 bases lay between the germline ends. The CDR3 DNA sequence: TGTGCCAGCAGCGTAGAGGGGGGGACCTGGGATGGGCAGTACTTC. The encoded protein is CASSVEGGTWDGQYF.

V and J are TRBV27 and TRBJ1-4; D gene ambiguous. CDR1 and CDR2 (germline): MNHEY, SMNVEV (reference sequence). V shed 2 bases and J shed 5 bases, with 9 bases lying between them. The CDR3 totals 14 residues. The CDR3 coding sequence is TGTGCCAGCAGTTTAAGGGCCGACAATGAAAAACTGTTTTTT. Amino acid sequence: CASSLRADNEKLFF. The full variable domain, in which reference TRBV27 and TRBJ1-4 provide the parts outside the CDR3, is EAQVTQNPRYLITVTGKKLTVTCSQNMNHEYMSWYRQDPGLGLRQIYYSMNVEVTDKGDVPEGYKVSRKEKRNFPLILESPSPNQTSLYFCASSLRADNEKLFFGSGTQLSVL.

The chain links TRBV2 to TRBJ1-2, with D tentatively TRBD1 (5 bases). This CDR3 spans 12 amino acids. Per the germline V gene, CDR1 is SNHLY and CDR2 is FYNNEI. Trimming shortened V by 4 bases and J by 5 bases, and 8 bases separated the two germline ends. CDR3 region: CASSVRTYGYTF. CDR3 coding DNA: TGTGCCAGCAGTGTGAGGACATATGGCTACACCTTC.

V gene TRBV4-1 combines with J gene TRBJ2-7; D is perhaps TRBD2 (6 bases). CDR1 is MGHRA and CDR2 is YSYEKL in the germline V gene. This CDR3 region has 15 residues. Between the trimmed V and J ends, which lost 4 bases and 2 bases, there was a span of 15 bases. DNA for the CDR3: TGCGCCAGCAGCCGACCTCCGGGACTTACCTACGAGCAGTACTTC. Translating it yields CASSRPPGLTYEQYF.